The clone carrying this TCR beta chain appeared once. Its antigen is not known. The data are from a study of OX40 agonist ivuxolimab in advanced cancers. Whole-study findings and limits: CD8+ T cells averaged more expanded clones than CD4+.

The CDR3 covers 13 residues. CDR1 and CDR2 from the germline V gene are MNHEY and SVGAGI. The V end lost 6 bases, the J end lost 1 base, and 10 bases lay between the germline ends. Libraries were prepared by immunoSEQ multiplex PCR; TCRdb keeps only in-frame clonotypes and omits some of them. The profile shows 30,000 or so clones, 92% of them singletons. Sequencing was performed on CD4+ or CD8+ T cells sorted from blood, taken in a trial of the OX40 agonist ivuxolimab. The chain links TRBV6-5 to TRBJ2-7; D is perhaps TRBD2 (6 bases). This clonotype was sampled from an adult with an advanced solid tumor such as melanoma, head and neck, liver or kidney cancer. The CDR3 nucleotides read TGTGCCAGCAGGGACTACCCATCCTACGAGCAGTACTTC. This encodes CASRDYPSYEQYF.